This TCR beta chain appears in the sequencing data of a study of shared clonotypes between healthy human individuals. On the study more broadly: Donors, aged 18 to 49, were two women and a few men.

Trimming cost V 7 bases and J 4 bases, with 18 bases left between them. The CDR3 totals 15 residues. Looked up from germline, CDR1 is MNHEY and CDR2 is SMNVEV (reference sequence). TCRdb keeps only in-frame clones here, not all; method: immunoSEQ multiplex PCR. Of approximately 2.5 million clones listed, roughly 93% are singletons. The study enrolled healthy HIV-negative adults without recent acute infections or vaccinations as donors. The chain uses TRBV27 and TRBJ2-3; TRBD2 might be the D (6 bases). Sequenced input: naive CD4+ T cells from PBMCs. Subset meaning: CD45RA+ positively selected. This clonotype was sampled from a young man in good health. Some clones in this sample may be carry-over from other donors' samples. The chain's CDR3 is CASTKRAGSSDTQYF. CDR3 bases: TGTGCCAGCACTAAAAGGGCGGGATCATCAGATACGCAGTATTTT.